This T cell receptor beta chain was profiled in a study of CD8 T cells in Susac syndrome (dated by TCRdb to the late 2010s). About the study as a whole: Of the Susac syndrome patients who were sequenced, roughly 6 had clinically active disease and 8 or 9 were in clinical remission. At blood withdrawal, Susac syndrome patients were either therapy-naive, taking corticosteroids (in some cases with IVIg as well), or taking IVIg alone. The study used repertoire sequencing to test whether antigen drove CD8+ T cell activation and differentiation in Susac syndrome.

RNA was extracted using the RNeasy kit, and roughly 0.45 to 1 microgram was reverse transcribed with random hexamers. The immunoSEQ multiplex PCR assay, which covers 54 Vbeta and 13 Jbeta segments, was used to amplify TCR beta CDR3 regions. To correct PCR amplification bias, a synthetic template baseline was used for both primer optimization and computational correction. The published analysis was carried out like this. Reads were assigned to V, D and J genes according to IMGT and analyzed in immunoSEQ Analyzer, with only productive sequences retained. Clonality was computed as one minus Shannon entropy normalized by log2 of the number of productive unique sequences. Public and private clones were assessed among the 100 most prevalent clones of each patient and control. A clone was defined as Susac-specific if it was absent from the healthy and MS cohorts, from roughly 1,000 published viral clones and from other ImmuneACCESS disease sequences. TCRdb itself trimmed the public reads at Q25 with fastp, ran MiXCR and retained productive beta chains. CDR3 protein sequences are deduplicated, and each keeps its most common genes and DNA. The authors' filters were not applied to this entry. The sample includes 120,000 or so distinct CDR3 sequences, with over 90% observed a single time. Roughly 0.14% of the sample is in the top ten clones.

Note on this clonotype: The target of this receptor is not known. No qualities accompany the bases; no much larger clone lies one base away.

The germline V gene (reference sequence) sets CDR1 to DFQATT and CDR2 to SNEGSKA. V is cut by 5 bases and J by 9 bases, and the space between the germline ends is 23 bases. The CDR3 measures 14 amino acids from cysteine to phenylalanine. Only CDR3 DNA remains: 42 bases, in frame from the first base. Peripheral blood CD8+ and CD4+ T cells from healthy donors, Susac syndrome patients and multiple sclerosis patients were profiled using high-throughput TCR beta sequencing. Susac syndrome patients met recently defined diagnostic criteria for definite or probable disease. Bulk CD8+ and CD4+ T cells were purified by magnetic negative isolation, while CD8+ TEMRA cells were enriched using FACS. Blood was drawn into EDTA tubes, processed within 24 hours, and PBMCs were isolated by density gradient centrifugation. PBMCs intended for TCR sequencing were cryopreserved in liquid nitrogen and thawed later in a water bath at 37 degrees C. The sorted or isolated CD4+, CD8+ and CD8+ TEMRA cells had a purity of 90% or higher.

Broad study findings and their caveats: The study acknowledged that relatively few individuals were included in the TCR sequencing and HLA analysis. In the CD4+ T cell repertoire of Susac syndrome patients, clonal expansion was not detected.

The sample comprised CD4+ T cells from PBMCs. This clonotype originated in a human donor with Susac syndrome. The sequence links TRBV20-1 to TRBJ2-7; a tentative D match to TRBD2 spans 6 bases. The nucleotide sequence reads as follows: TGCAGTGCTTCGGTACCGGGACTCCTTCATCCGCAGTACTTC. It translates as CSASVPGLLHPQYF.